A single sample is the source of the 21 T cell receptor beta chains below, sequenced in a study of cytomegalovirus exposure and HLA in healthy donors. Researchers ran the PCR with 60 Vbeta and 13 Jbeta primers. Sequencing was performed with immunoSEQ multiplex PCR; in TCRdb, only in-frame clones are kept and a portion is missing. The ten most abundant clones cover 0.59% of a sample with approximately 100,000 clones. The specimen sequenced was PBMCs. The source of these receptors is a man aged 50-60 years in good health and CMV-seronegative.

This chain links TRBV13 with TRBJ1-6; D is ambiguous. This CDR3 has 14 amino acids. CDR1 and CDR2 (germline): PRHDT, FYEKMQ (reference sequence). The germline V and J ends were trimmed by 0 bases and 7 bases, with 7 bases remaining between them. The DNA of the CDR3 is TGTGCCAGCAGCTTAGGACTGGAGAATTCACCCCTCCACTTT. Amino acid sequence: CASSLGLENSPLHF.

V is TRBV6-1 and J is TRBJ1-1, with D perhaps TRBD1 (5 bases). This CDR3 comprises 15 residues. V shed 6 bases and J shed 0 bases, with 14 bases lying between them. Germline CDR1 MNHNS, CDR2 SASEGT. The CDR3 region is CASRRTSEMNTEAFF. The CDR3 DNA is TGTGCCAGCAGGAGGACATCCGAAATGAACACTGAAGCTTTCTTT.

V gene TRBV5-1 combines with J gene TRBJ1-1; D is unresolved. The V end lost 0 bases, the J end lost 7 bases, and 13 bases lay between the germline ends. The germline CDR1 and CDR2 sequences are SGHRS and YFSETQ. The CDR3 consists of 14 residues. For the CDR3, the DNA is TGCGCCAGCAGCTTGGCCTCACCCAGGAATGAAGCTTTCTTT. Its translation: CASSLASPRNEAFF.

CDR3 sequence: CASSLTGDTGELFF. Here the CDR3 DNA reads TGCGCCAGCAGCCTGACAGGGGACACCGGGGAGCTGTTTTTT. The rearrangement joins TRBV4-3 to TRBJ2-2; the match to TRBD1 covers 8 bases. The CDR3 spans 14 residues. Germline V gene lookup returns CDR1 LGHNA and CDR2 YSLEER. V shed 4 bases and J 3 bases; nucleotides not matched to a gene: 1.

The rearrangement links TRBV7-9 to TRBJ2-7, with D possibly being TRBD2 (5 bases). Germline assignment: CDR1 SEHNR and CDR2 FQNEAQ (reference sequence). There are 14 residues in the CDR3. Trimming left V 5 bases short and J 6 bases short, with 17 bases between. CDR3 loop: CASSPGHGGTEQYF. DNA of the CDR3: TGTGCCAGCAGCCCCGGGCATGGAGGAACCGAGCAGTACTTC. Looking up the rest from reference TRBV7-9 and TRBJ2-7 gives the full variable domain: DTGVSQNPRHKITKRGQNVTFRCDPISEHNRLYWYRQTLGQGPEFLTYFQNEAQLEKSRLLSDRFSAERPKGSFSTLEIQRTEQGDSAMYLCASSPGHGGTEQYFGPGTRLTVT.

This chain uses TRBV4-2 with TRBJ2-7; no definite D call. V was trimmed by 0 bases and J by 1 base, leaving 10 bases between them. The CDR3 contains 15 residues. The V gene's germline CDR1 is LGHNA and CDR2 YNFKEQ. CDR3 in amino acids: CASSQEVQESYEQYF. The DNA for the CDR3 is TGTGCCAGCAGCCAAGAAGTTCAGGAATCCTACGAGCAGTACTTC.

The chain joins TRBV5-1 to TRBJ2-5; D is ambiguous. Germline V gene data show CDR1 as SGHRS and CDR2 as YFSETQ. V shed 2 bases and J shed 4 bases, with 6 bases lying between them. The CDR3 runs to 12 residues. The CDR3 sequence is CASSFTGETQYF. The CDR3 bases are TGCGCCAGCAGCTTTACCGGAGAGACCCAGTACTTC.

The CDR3, as DNA: TGTGCCAGCAGCGTGGGACAGGGGACCTATGGCTACACCTTC. Amino acid sequence: CASSVGQGTYGYTF. V is TRBV7-2 and J is TRBJ1-2, with 10 positions matching TRBD1. Germline V lookup: CDR1 SGHTA, CDR2 FQGNSA. This CDR3 spans 14 amino acids. The V gene end was trimmed by 5 bases and the J gene end by 4 bases; junction bases not matched to a gene: 4.

The rearrangement links TRBV18 to TRBJ1-2; D is unresolved. V was clipped by 4 bases and J by 4 bases, with 16 bases between them. CDR1 is KGHSH and CDR2 is LQKENI in the germline V gene. The CDR3 is 15 amino acids. CDR3 DNA sequence: TGTGCCAGCTCACTCAACCGCGGCTTTGGCTATGGCTACACCTTC. It translates to CASSLNRGFGYGYTF.

The chain combines TRBV19 with TRBJ2-7, with D perhaps TRBD2 (6 bases). The CDR3 is made up of 13 amino acids. Trimming took off 3 bases at V and 9 bases at J, with 15 bases between the two ends. Germline V gene data show CDR1 as LNHDA and CDR2 as SQIVND (reference sequence). The DNA of the CDR3 is TGTGCCAGTAGTATCAGTTTTAGCGGCTTGCAGTACTTC. Its protein product is CASSISFSGLQYF.

This chain uses TRBV7-9 with TRBJ1-1; 9 bases are a match to TRBD1. Per the germline V gene, CDR1 is SEHNR and CDR2 is FQNEAQ (reference sequence). This CDR3 spans 13 amino acids. Germline trimming cut 4 bases from V and 11 bases from J; bases unmatched to any gene: 8. DNA for the CDR3: TGTGCCAGCAGCTATGGGACAGGGCCCTCCGCTTTCTTT. Translation gives CASSYGTGPSAFF.

The chain employs TRBV10-3 and TRBJ2-3; D possibly corresponds to TRBD1 (5 bases). This CDR3 contains 16 residues. Germline V gene data show CDR1 as ENHRY and CDR2 as SYGVKD. Trimming removed 1 base from V and 2 bases from J, with 13 bases in between. This chain's CDR3 is CAISEYDTGSTDTQYF. The CDR3 DNA reads TGTGCCATCAGTGAGTATGACACAGGATCCACAGATACGCAGTATTTT.

The J gene is TRBJ1-2, the V gene TRBV2; 7 nucleotides line up with TRBD1. V lost 8 bases and J lost 3; bases outside the gene matches: 9. Germline CDR1 and CDR2: SNHLY and FYNNEI. The CDR3 is 14 residues long. CDR3: CASLGTVRYYGYTF. As DNA, the CDR3 is TGTGCCAGCTTAGGGACAGTCCGATACTATGGCTACACCTTC.

V is TRBV4-3 and J is TRBJ2-5, with D perhaps being TRBD1 or TRBD2 (5 bases each). The J call may not be correct, given that the DNA end is closer to TRBJ2-7. Germline V gene sequence: CDR1 LGHNA, CDR2 YSLEER. The CDR3 sequence is 14 residues long. The CDR3 coding sequence is TGCGCCAGCAGCCAAGGGCTGGGGGACTACGAGCAGTACTTC. This codes for CASSQGLGDYEQYF.

The CDR3 bases are TGTGCCAGCAGGGAGGGGGCGGATTCACCCCTCCACTTT. This codes for CASREGADSPLHF. This chain joins TRBV6-1 and TRBJ1-6, with TRBD1 matching 7 bases. V lost 6 bases, J lost 8 bases, and 4 bases stayed unmatched. From germline, CDR1 is MNHNS and CDR2 SASEGT. This CDR3 has 13 amino acids.

CDR3 DNA: TGTGCCAGCAGCCCCGGCTCGCGGTCCGACACCGGGGAGCTGTTTTTT. Translating gives CASSPGSRSDTGELFF. This chain joins TRBV7-8 and TRBJ2-2, with unresolved D. V lost 5 bases to trimming and J lost 3 bases, with 16 bases between them. The CDR3 is 16 residues long. Germline assignment: CDR1 SGHVS and CDR2 FQNEAQ.

The chain carries TRBV6-5 and TRBJ1-1; 9 bases agree with TRBD1. J was trimmed by 1 base and V by 5 bases; bases with no gene match: 5. This CDR3 comprises 15 residues. Germline CDR1 is MNHEY and CDR2 is SVGAGI. As DNA, the CDR3 is TGTGCCAGCAGTGCTTGGACAGGGGCGAACACTGAAGCTTTCTTT. Protein product: CASSAWTGANTEAFF.

The chain combines TRBV4-1 with TRBJ2-6, with 7 bases aligning to TRBD1. Trimming at V came to 0 bases and at J to 0 bases, leaving 11 bases not matched to a gene. There are 20 residues in the CDR3. Germline CDR1 and CDR2: MGHRA and YSYEKL. The CDR3 nucleotides read TGCGCCAGCAGCCAAGATAAGGGGGCGGGCACCCGCTCTGGGGCCAACGTCCTGACTTTC. Amino acid sequence: CASSQDKGAGTRSGANVLTF.

V usage is TRBV9 and J usage is TRBJ2-7; 10 bases agree with TRBD2. CDR1 is SGDLS, CDR2 YYNGEE, per germline. The CDR3 is 14 amino acids. J lost 1 base, V lost 4 bases, and 2 bases had no gene match. The CDR3 bases are TGTGCCAGCAGCTCGACTAGCGGGTCCTACGAGCAGTACTTC. Translating gives CASSSTSGSYEQYF. Together with reference TRBV9 and TRBJ2-7, the CDR3 gives the full variable domain: DSGVTQTPKHLITATGQRVTLRCSPRSGDLSVYWYQQSLDQGLQFLIQYYNGEERAKGNILERFSAQQFPDLHSELNLSSLELGDSALYFCASSSTSGSYEQYFGPGTRLTVT.

The gene calls are TRBV5-6 and TRBJ2-7; weak D call: TRBD2 (5 bases). V was cut by 1 base and J by 5 bases, with 19 bases left in between. This CDR3 is 16 amino acids long. Germline CDR1 is SGHDT and CDR2 is YYEEEE. CDR3 sequence reads: CASSLIRDIYSHEQYF. For the CDR3, the DNA is TGTGCCAGCAGCTTGATCCGGGATATCTATTCCCACGAGCAGTACTTC.

The gene calls are TRBV4-1 and TRBJ1-1; TRBD1 matches 8 bases. J gave up 3 bases and V 4 bases, and 7 bases lay outside the gene matches. The CDR3 is 15 residues long. Germline assignment: CDR1 MGHRA and CDR2 YSYEKL. Written as DNA, the CDR3 is TGCGCCAGCAGCCGAGACAGGGGCGAGTACACTGAAGCTTTCTTT. Amino acids: CASSRDRGEYTEAFF.